Listed below are T cell receptor beta chains from one sample, sequenced in a study of response to subunit inactivated influenza vaccine. One entry per CDR3 protein, called by TCRdb with MiXCR from the RT-PCR reads. The sample has around 580,000 distinct CDR3 sequences, 14% seen once. This material consisted of PBMCs from blood, taken roughly 13 days after vaccination. These receptors came from a middle-aged man who received an inactivated influenza vaccine. CDR3s include the opening cysteine and the closing phenylalanine or tryptophan. The order of the fields is D gene, J gene, clone size, V gene, CDR3 protein, CDR3 DNA. D genes are given only for firm matches. Part of the rows lack a size; the others show once, few, many or a class for expanded clones.

-	TRBJ2-5	-	TRBV15	CATSRDLPASQEETQYF	TGTGCCACCAGCAGAGACTTGCCAGCCAGTCAAGAAGAGACCCAGTACTTC
TRBD2	TRBJ2-1	many	TRBV20-1	CSASDSGSYNEQFF	TGCAGTGCCTCGGATAGCGGGAGTTACAATGAGCAGTTCTTC
-	TRBJ2-5	-	TRBV20-1	CSAKQLEVTQYF	TGCAGTGCCAAACAACTAGAAGTTACCCAGTACTTC
-	TRBJ1-2	-	TRBV12-3/TRBV12-4	CASSLGGGARYGYTF	TGTGCCAGCAGTTTAGGGGGAGGGGCCCGATATGGCTACACCTTC
-	TRBJ2-3	few	TRBV5-1	CASSLGRLGTDTQYF	TGCGCCAGCAGCTTGGGAAGGTTGGGTACAGATACGCAGTATTTT
TRBD1	TRBJ2-7	-	TRBV7-9	CASSLYPGQGKYEQYF	TGTGCCAGCAGCCTTTATCCGGGACAGGGGAAATACGAGCAGTACTTC
-	TRBJ2-2	-	TRBV2	CASSDDTGELFF	TGTGCCAGCAGTGACGACACCGGGGAGCTGTTTTTT
-	TRBJ2-2	-	TRBV10-3	CAVDSNTGELFF	TGTGCCGTAGACAGTAACACCGGGGAGCTGTTTTTT
-	TRBJ2-3	many	TRBV7-2	CASSPRKADTQYF	TGTGCCAGCAGCCCTAGAAAGGCAGATACGCAGTATTTT
TRBD1	TRBJ2-7	-	TRBV6-1	CASSEGGTGLYEQYF	TGTGCCAGCAGTGAAGGTGGGACAGGGTTATACGAGCAGTACTTC
-	TRBJ2-5	many	TRBV12-3/TRBV12-4	CASRRSETQYF	TGTGCCAGCAGGCGGAGTGAGACCCAGTACTTC
-	TRBJ2-1	-	TRBV14	CASSQDYTKKRNNEQFF	TGTGCCAGCAGCCAAGATTATACAAAAAAAAGGAACAATGAGCAGTTCTTC
-	TRBJ1-3	-	TRBV27	CASAAAGGNTIYF	TGTGCCAGCGCCGCGGCAGGGGGAAACACCATATATTTT
-	TRBJ2-5	-	TRBV20-1	CSASGTQGTPTQYF	TGCAGTGCTTCCGGGACCCAGGGGACCCCGACCCAGTACTTC
TRBD2	TRBJ2-1	-	TRBV4-3	CASSHSLAGANNEQFF	TGCGCCAGCAGCCACTCCCTAGCGGGGGCCAACAATGAGCAGTTCTTC
TRBD2	TRBJ2-4	many	TRBV20-1	CSARGTSGRFAKNIQYF	TGCAGTGCTAGGGGGACTAGCGGGAGGTTTGCCAAAAACATTCAGTACTTC
-	TRBJ2-5	-	TRBV7-2	CASSVLGGTQYF	TGTGCCAGCAGCGTCCTCGGGGGGACCCAGTACTTC
-	TRBJ2-3	few	TRBV6-1	CASLDWSTDTQYF	TGTGCCAGCCTGGATTGGAGTACAGATACGCAGTATTTT
-	TRBJ2-2	many	TRBV20-1	CSARGSAGELFF	TGCAGTGCTAGAGGGTCCGCCGGGGAGCTGTTTTTT
-	TRBJ2-7	-	TRBV12-3/TRBV12-4	CASSFGGISEQYF	TGTGCCAGCAGTTTTGGCGGAATCAGTGAGCAGTACTTC
-	TRBJ1-3	-	TRBV19	CASRSDHYSGNTIYF	TGTGCCAGTAGATCGGACCATTACTCTGGAAACACCATATATTTT
-	TRBJ2-3	few	TRBV3-1	CASSSRLVTDTQYF	TGTGCCAGCAGCTCCCGACTGGTAACAGATACGCAGTATTTT
TRBD1	TRBJ2-1	-	TRBV18	CASSRDRAGSYNEQFF	TGTGCCAGCTCACGGGACAGGGCTGGTTCCTACAATGAGCAGTTCTTC
TRBD1	TRBJ2-7	-	TRBV10-3	CAISGEEQGASYEQYF	TGTGCCATCAGTGGTGAGGAACAGGGGGCTTCCTACGAGCAGTACTTC
-	TRBJ1-3	-	TRBV28	CASSNVGGRGNTIYF	TGTGCCAGCAGTAATGTGGGAGGACGAGGAAACACCATATATTTT
TRBD1	TRBJ2-7	few	TRBV18	CASSFDRVYEQYF	TGTGCCAGCTCTTTTGACAGGGTCTACGAGCAGTACTTC
-	TRBJ2-2	-	TRBV4-1	CASSRTGTQNTGELFF	TGCGCCAGCAGCCGTACCGGGACACAGAACACCGGGGAGCTGTTTTTT
-	TRBJ1-1	-	TRBV28	CASRSTGWDTEAFF	TGTGCCAGCAGATCTACAGGGTGGGACACTGAAGCTTTCTTT
-	TRBJ1-1	-	TRBV5-1	CASSPGSSTEAFF	TGCGCCAGCAGCCCAGGGAGCAGCACTGAAGCTTTCTTT
-	TRBJ1-5	-	TRBV12-3/TRBV12-4	CASSLGVWGLVNF	TGTGCCAGCAGTTTAGGAGTTTGGGGCCTAGTGAATTTT
-	TRBJ1-5	many	TRBV5-1	CASSLVGGNNQPQHF	TGCGCCAGCAGCTTGGTAGGGGGTAACAATCAGCCCCAGCATTTT
TRBD2	TRBJ2-3	-	TRBV29-1	CSVEPGLAVSSTDTQYF	TGCAGCGTGGAACCGGGACTAGCGGTTTCTAGCACAGATACGCAGTATTTT
-	TRBJ1-5	many	TRBV20-1	CSASDRGARQPQHF	TGCAGTGCTAGCGATCGGGGGGCTCGGCAGCCCCAGCATTTT
TRBD2	TRBJ2-3	-	TRBV11-1	CASSLRTSGRNTQYF	TGTGCCAGCAGCTTGCGGACTAGCGGGAGAAATACGCAGTATTTT
TRBD2	TRBJ2-7	few	TRBV20-1	CSASPASGRASSYEQYF	TGCAGTGCTAGTCCTGCTAGCGGGAGGGCCTCCTCCTACGAGCAGTACTTC
-	TRBJ1-3	many	TRBV5-1	CASSLDSSGNTIYF	TGCGCCAGCAGCTTGGACAGCTCTGGAAACACCATATATTTT
-	TRBJ2-2	few	TRBV20-1	CSATRTRTTNTGELFF	TGCAGTGCTACGCGGACACGTACAACGAACACCGGGGAGCTGTTTTTT
-	TRBJ2-3	-	TRBV5-1	CASSPQGAFLTDTQYF	TGCGCCAGCAGCCCGCAGGGAGCGTTCCTTACAGATACGCAGTATTTT
TRBD1	TRBJ1-2	many	TRBV7-8	CASSWGQGNYGYTF	TGTGCCAGCAGCTGGGGACAGGGCAACTATGGCTACACCTTC
TRBD1	TRBJ1-5	many	TRBV20-1	CSAEGTGGGGNQPQHF	TGCAGTGCGGAAGGGACAGGGGGTGGCGGGAATCAGCCCCAGCATTTT
-	TRBJ2-7	few	TRBV6-2/TRBV6-3	CASSWGIYEQYF	TGTGCCAGCAGCTGGGGGATCTACGAGCAGTACTTC
TRBD2	TRBJ2-5	-	TRBV29-1	CSVSGLAVQETQYF	TGCAGCGTCTCAGGACTAGCGGTCCAAGAGACCCAGTACTTC
-	TRBJ2-7	-	TRBV7-2	CASSLEWVSEQYF	TGTGCCAGCAGCTTAGAGTGGGTTTCCGAGCAGTACTTC
-	TRBJ2-2	-	TRBV20-1	CSATKRNTGELFF	TGCAGTGCTACGAAACGGAACACCGGGGAGCTGTTTTTT
-	TRBJ2-3	many	TRBV7-9	CASSLDYFTDTQYF	TGTGCCAGCAGCTTAGATTACTTCACAGATACGCAGTATTTT
-	TRBJ2-7	-	TRBV5-1	CASSLQEGGYEHYF	TGCGCCAGCAGCCTACAAGAGGGAGGCTACGAGCACTACTTC
TRBD1	TRBJ2-2	-	TRBV11-2	CASSRTGFAGELFF	TGTGCCAGCAGCAGGACAGGGTTTGCCGGGGAGCTGTTTTTT
TRBD2	TRBJ2-3	many	TRBV29-1	CSVTPRSGSGTDTQYF	TGCAGCGTTACCCCTAGGAGCGGGAGTGGCACAGATACGCAGTATTTT
-	TRBJ1-2	few	TRBV20-1	CSARRQGRLSGYTF	TGCAGTGCTAGACGCCAGGGGCGTCTTAGTGGCTACACCTTC
-	TRBJ2-7	-	TRBV5-1	CASSLDRVTEQYF	TGCGCCAGCAGCTTGGATCGGGTCACCGAGCAGTACTTC
-	TRBJ2-6	many	TRBV6-2/TRBV6-3	CASSLDRYSGANVLTF	TGTGCCAGCAGTCTTGACAGGTACTCTGGGGCCAACGTCCTGACTTTC
-	TRBJ2-7	-	TRBV4-3	CSSSQAQGEQYF	TGCTCCAGCAGCCAAGCCCAGGGAGAGCAGTACTTC
-	TRBJ2-1	-	TRBV2	CASSESRALYNEQFF	TGTGCCAGCAGTGAATCTAGGGCGCTCTACAATGAGCAGTTCTTC
TRBD2	TRBJ2-2	-	TRBV7-2	CASSLAASGVAGELFF	TGTGCCAGCAGCTTAGCCGCTAGCGGGGTCGCCGGGGAGCTGTTTTTT